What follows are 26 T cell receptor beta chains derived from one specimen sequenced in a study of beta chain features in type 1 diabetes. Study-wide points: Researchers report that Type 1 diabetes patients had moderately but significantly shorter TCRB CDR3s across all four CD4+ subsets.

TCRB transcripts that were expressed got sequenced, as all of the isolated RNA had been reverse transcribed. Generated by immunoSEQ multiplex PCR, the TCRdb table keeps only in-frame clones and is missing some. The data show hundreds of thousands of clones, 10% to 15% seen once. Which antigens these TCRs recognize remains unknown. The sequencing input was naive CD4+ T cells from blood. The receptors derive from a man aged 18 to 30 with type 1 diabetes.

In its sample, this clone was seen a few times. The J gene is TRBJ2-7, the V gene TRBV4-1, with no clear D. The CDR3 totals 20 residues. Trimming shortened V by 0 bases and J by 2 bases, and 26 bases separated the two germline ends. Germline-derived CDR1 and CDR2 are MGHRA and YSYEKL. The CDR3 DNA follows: TGCGCCAGCAGCCAAGAGGGCTACAGAGGTAAATCCCGAGAAACCTACGAGCAGTACTTC. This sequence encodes CASSQEGYRGKSRETYEQYF.

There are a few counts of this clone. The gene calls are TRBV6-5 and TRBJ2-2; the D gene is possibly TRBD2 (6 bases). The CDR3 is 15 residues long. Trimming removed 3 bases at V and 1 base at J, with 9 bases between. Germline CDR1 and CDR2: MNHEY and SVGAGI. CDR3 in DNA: TGTGCCAGCAGTTATACAGCGGGGAACACCGGGGAGCTGTTTTTT. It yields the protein CASSYTAGNTGELFF.

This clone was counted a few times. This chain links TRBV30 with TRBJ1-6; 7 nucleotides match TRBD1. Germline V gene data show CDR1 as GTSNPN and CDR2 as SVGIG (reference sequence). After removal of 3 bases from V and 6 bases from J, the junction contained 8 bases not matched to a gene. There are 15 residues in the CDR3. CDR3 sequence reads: CAWRPGGQSNSPLHF. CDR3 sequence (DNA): TGTGCCTGGAGGCCTGGGGGACAGAGTAATTCACCCCTCCACTTT.

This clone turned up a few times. The CDR3 here is CASSRQFGGDTEAFF. In DNA form, the CDR3 reads TGTGCCAGCAGTCGTCAATTTGGGGGGGACACTGAAGCTTTCTTT. The rearrangement joins TRBV11-2 to TRBJ1-1; TRBD1 is a possible D gene (5 bases). This CDR3 is 15 amino acids long. Trimming removed 6 bases from V and 3 bases from J, with 17 bases in between. Germline CDR1 and CDR2: SGHAT and FQNNGV.

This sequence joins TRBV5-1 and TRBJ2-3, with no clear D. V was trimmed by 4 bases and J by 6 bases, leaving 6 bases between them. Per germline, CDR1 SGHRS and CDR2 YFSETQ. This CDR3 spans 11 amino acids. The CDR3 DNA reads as TGCGCCAGCAGCGTCATGGATACGCAGTATTTT. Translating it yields CASSVMDTQYF.

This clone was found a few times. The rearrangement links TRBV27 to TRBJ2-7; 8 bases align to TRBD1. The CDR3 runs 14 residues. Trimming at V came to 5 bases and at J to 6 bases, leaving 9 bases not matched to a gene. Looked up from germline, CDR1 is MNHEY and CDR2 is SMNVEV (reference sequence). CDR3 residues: CASSLYDRGGEQYF. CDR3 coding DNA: TGTGCCAGCAGTCTTTACGACAGGGGCGGCGAGCAGTACTTC.

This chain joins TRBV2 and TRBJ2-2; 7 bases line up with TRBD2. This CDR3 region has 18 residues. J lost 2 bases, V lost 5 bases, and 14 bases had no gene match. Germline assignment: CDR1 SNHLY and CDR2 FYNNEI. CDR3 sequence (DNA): TGTGCCAGCAGTAGAGATCAACCGGGACTACCAAACACCGGGGAGCTGTTTTTT. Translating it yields CASSRDQPGLPNTGELFF.

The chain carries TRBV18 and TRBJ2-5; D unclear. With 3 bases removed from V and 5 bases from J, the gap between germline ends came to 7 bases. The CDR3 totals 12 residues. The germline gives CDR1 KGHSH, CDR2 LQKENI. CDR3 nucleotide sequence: TGTGCCAGCTCACCCGGCCGGGAGACCCAGTACTTC. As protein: CASSPGRETQYF.

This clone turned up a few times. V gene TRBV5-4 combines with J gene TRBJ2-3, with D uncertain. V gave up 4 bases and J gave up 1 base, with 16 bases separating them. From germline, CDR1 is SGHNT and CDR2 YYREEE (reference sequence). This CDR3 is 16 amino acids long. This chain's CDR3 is CASSPEVALGTDTQYF. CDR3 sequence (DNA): TGTGCCAGCAGCCCCGAGGTAGCTCTGGGCACAGATACGCAGTATTTT.

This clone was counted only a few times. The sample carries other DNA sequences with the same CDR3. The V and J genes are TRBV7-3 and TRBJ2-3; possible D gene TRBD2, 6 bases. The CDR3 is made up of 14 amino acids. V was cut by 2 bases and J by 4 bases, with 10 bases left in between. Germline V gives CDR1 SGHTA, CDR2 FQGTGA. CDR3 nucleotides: TGTGCCAGCAGCTTAGCTAGCGTCGCAGATACGCAGTATTTT. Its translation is CASSLASVADTQYF.

The CDR3 coding sequence is TGCGCCAGCAGGAAAGGGGGACAGAGCTCCTATAATTCACCCCTCCACTTT. Amino acids: CASRKGGQSSYNSPLHF. This chain joins TRBV4-1 and TRBJ1-6; 7 bases match TRBD1. There are 17 residues in the CDR3. J gave up 0 bases and V 6 bases, and 8 bases lay outside the gene matches. Germline CDR1 MGHRA, CDR2 YSYEKL.

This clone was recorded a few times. CDR3 coding DNA: TGTGCCATCAGTGAGATGGCGGGGAGGACCGGGGAGCTGTTTTTT. It encodes CAISEMAGRTGELFF. The chain combines TRBV10-3 with TRBJ2-2; weak D call: TRBD2 (6 bases). The length of the CDR3 is 15 residues. V was pared by 2 bases and J by 5 bases, with 12 bases between. The germline gives CDR1 ENHRY, CDR2 SYGVKD.

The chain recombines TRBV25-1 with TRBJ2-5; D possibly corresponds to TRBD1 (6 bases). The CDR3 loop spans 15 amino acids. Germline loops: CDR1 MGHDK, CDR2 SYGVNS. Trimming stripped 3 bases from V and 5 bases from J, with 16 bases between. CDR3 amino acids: CASSDFTGQRETQYF. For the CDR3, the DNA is TGTGCCAGCAGTGACTTCACGGGACAACGCGAGACCCAGTACTTC. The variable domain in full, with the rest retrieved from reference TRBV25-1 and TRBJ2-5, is EADIYQTPRYLVIGTGKKITLECSQTMGHDKMYWYQQDPGMELHLIHYSYGVNSTEKGDLSSESTVSRIRTEHFPLTLESARPSHTSQYLCASSDFTGQRETQYFGPGTRLLVL.

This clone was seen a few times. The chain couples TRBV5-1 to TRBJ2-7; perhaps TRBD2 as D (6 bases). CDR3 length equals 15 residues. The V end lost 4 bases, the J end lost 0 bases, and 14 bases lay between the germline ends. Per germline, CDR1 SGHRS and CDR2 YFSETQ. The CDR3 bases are TGCGCCAGCAGCCCTTATGGAGGGAGCTCCTACGAGCAGTACTTC. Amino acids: CASSPYGGSSYEQYF.

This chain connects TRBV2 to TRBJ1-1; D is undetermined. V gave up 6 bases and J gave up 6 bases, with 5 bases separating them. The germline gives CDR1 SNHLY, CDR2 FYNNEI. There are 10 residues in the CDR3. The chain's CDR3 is CASRRAEAFF. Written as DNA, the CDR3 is TGTGCCAGCAGGAGGGCTGAAGCTTTCTTT. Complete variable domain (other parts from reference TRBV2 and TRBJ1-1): EPEVTQTPSHQVTQMGQEVILRCVPISNHLYFYWYRQILGQKVEFLVSFYNNEISEKSEIFDDQFSVERPDGSNFTLKIRSTKLEDSAMYFCASRRAEAFFGQGTRLTVV.

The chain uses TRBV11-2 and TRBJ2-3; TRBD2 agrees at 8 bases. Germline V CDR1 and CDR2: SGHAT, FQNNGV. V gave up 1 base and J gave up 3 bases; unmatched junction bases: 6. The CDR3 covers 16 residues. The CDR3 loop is CASSLAHGGGTDTQYF. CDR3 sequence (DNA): TGTGCCAGCAGCTTAGCCCACGGGGGGGGAACAGATACGCAGTATTTT. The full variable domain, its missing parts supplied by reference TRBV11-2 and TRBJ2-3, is EAGVAQSPRYKIIEKRQSVAFWCNPISGHATLYWYQQILGQGPKLLIQFQNNGVVDDSQLPKDRFSAERLKGVDSTLKIQPAKLEDSAVYLCASSLAHGGGTDTQYFGPGTRLTVL.

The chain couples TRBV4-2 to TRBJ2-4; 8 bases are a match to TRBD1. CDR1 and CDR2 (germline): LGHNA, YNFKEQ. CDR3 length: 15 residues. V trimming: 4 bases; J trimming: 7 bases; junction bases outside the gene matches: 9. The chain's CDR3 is CASSLPTGVGNIQYF. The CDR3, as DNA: TGTGCCAGCAGCCTCCCGACAGGGGTTGGGAACATTCAGTACTTC.

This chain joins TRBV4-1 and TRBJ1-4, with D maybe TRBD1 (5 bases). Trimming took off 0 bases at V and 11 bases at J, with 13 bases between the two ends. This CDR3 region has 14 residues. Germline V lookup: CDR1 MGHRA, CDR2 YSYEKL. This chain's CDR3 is CASSQDSGGGKLFF. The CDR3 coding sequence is TGCGCCAGCAGCCAAGATTCGGGGGGTGGGAAACTGTTTTTT.

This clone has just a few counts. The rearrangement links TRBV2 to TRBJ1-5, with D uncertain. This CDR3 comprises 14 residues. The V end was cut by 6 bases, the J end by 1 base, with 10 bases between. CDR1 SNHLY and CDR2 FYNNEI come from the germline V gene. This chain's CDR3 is CASSSYLSNQPQHF. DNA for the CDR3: TGTGCCAGCAGCTCATACCTCAGCAATCAGCCCCAGCATTTT.

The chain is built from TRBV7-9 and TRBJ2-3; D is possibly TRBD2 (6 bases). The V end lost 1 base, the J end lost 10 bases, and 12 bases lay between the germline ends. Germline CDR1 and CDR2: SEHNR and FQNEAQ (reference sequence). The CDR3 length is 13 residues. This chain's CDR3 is CASSLEGTGAQYF. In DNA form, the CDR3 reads TGTGCCAGCAGCTTAGAGGGGACTGGGGCGCAGTATTTT.

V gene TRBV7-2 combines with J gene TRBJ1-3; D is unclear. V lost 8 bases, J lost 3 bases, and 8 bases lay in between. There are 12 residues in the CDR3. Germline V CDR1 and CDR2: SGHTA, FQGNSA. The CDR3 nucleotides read TGTGCCAGCGGGCTTTTTGGAAACACCATATATTTT. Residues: CASGLFGNTIYF.

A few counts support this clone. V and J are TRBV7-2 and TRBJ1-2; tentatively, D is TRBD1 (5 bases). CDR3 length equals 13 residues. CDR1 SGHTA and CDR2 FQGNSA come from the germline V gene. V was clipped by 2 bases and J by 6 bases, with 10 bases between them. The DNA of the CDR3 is TGTGCCAGCAGCTTAACGGGGGTAGATGGCTACACCTTC. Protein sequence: CASSLTGVDGYTF.

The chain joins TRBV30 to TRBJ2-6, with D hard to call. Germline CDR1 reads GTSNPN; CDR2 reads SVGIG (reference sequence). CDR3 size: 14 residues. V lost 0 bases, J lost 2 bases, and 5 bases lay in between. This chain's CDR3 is CAWSVPTGANVLTF. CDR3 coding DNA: TGTGCCTGGAGTGTACCGACTGGGGCCAACGTCCTGACTTTC.

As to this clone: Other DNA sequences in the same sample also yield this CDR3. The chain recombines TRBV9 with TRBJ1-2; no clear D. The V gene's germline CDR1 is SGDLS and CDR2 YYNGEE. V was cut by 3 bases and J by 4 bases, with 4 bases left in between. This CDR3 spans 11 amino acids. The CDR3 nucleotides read TGTGCCAGCAGCGCCGGCTATGGCTACACCTTC. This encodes CASSAGYGYTF.

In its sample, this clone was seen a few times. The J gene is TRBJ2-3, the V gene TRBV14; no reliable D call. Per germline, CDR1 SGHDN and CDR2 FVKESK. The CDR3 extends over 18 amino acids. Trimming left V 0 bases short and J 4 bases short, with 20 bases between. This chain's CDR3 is CASSQEWAVPELPDTQYF. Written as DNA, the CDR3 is TGTGCCAGCAGCCAAGAATGGGCGGTTCCTGAGCTACCAGATACGCAGTATTTT. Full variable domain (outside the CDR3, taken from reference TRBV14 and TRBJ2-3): EAGVTQFPSHSVIEKGQTVTLRCDPISGHDNLYWYRRVMGKEIKFLLHFVKESKQDESGMPNNRFLAERTGGTYSTLKVQPAELEDSGVYFCASSQEWAVPELPDTQYFGPGTRLTVL.

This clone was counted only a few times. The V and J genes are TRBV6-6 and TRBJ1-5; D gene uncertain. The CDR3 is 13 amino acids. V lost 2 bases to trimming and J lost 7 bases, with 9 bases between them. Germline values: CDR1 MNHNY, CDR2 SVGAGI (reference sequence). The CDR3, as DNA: TGTGCCAGCAGTTACCCGACGGAGCAGCCCCAGCATTTT. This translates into CASSYPTEQPQHF.